This T cell receptor (beta chain) originates from a study of T-cell memory formation after mild COVID-19. This clonotype occurred a few times. From the 5' RACE reads, TCRdb called clonotypes with MiXCR, one entry per CDR3 protein. The sample has 400,000 to 550,000 distinct CDR3 sequences, roughly 23% seen once. The V and J ends lost 3 bases and 4 bases, in that order; junction bases with no gene match: 2. This CDR3 comprises 13 residues. Germline CDR1 SGHNT, CDR2 YYREEE (reference sequence). The sequencing input was PBMCs or a T cell subset sorted from them (not recorded which). The V call is TRBV5-4, the J call TRBJ2-3; 7 bases are a match to TRBD1. The TCR originated in an adult woman who had mild COVID-19 (a few samples of this study predate the infection). Cell type and time point are not known. The chain's CDR3 is CASSYRGADTQYF. The CDR3, as DNA: TGTGCCAGCAGCTACAGGGGCGCAGATACGCAGTATTTT. The whole variable domain, remainder taken from reference TRBV5-4 and TRBJ2-3, is ETGVTQSPTHLIKTRGQQVTLRCSSQSGHNTVSWYQQALGQGPQFIFQYYREEENGRGNFPPRFSGLQFPNYSSELNVNALELDDSALYLCASSYRGADTQYFGPGTRLTVL.